Presented here are 9 T cell receptor beta chains from one specimen sequenced in a study of blood T cells in healthy people across ages. Using a J-beta primer mix together with a sample-barcoded 5' primer, a second PCR was run for about 6 to 11 cycles. In TCRdb, the 5' RACE reads were re-called with MiXCR into one record per CDR3 protein. The sample has some 670,000 distinct CDR3 sequences, 52% seen once. The source material was blood. Source of these receptors: a woman older than 75 in good health.

The chain employs TRBV21-1 and TRBJ2-3; TRBD2 reflects the table's D call only, with no check against the DNA. TRBV21-1 is shown as a pseudogene. CDR3 size: 19 residues. CDR3 nucleotides: TGTGCCAGCAGCAAAGGAATCCGGGACAAGCAGTTTAGCACAGATACGCAGTATTTT. Its protein is CASSKGIRDKQFSTDTQYF.

Worth noting for this clonotype: This may arise from a read error, as a much more abundant clone is one base away. V and J are TRBV5-1 and TRBJ2-7, with 8 bases lining up with TRBD2. The CDR3 consists of 14 residues. The junction had 5 bases not matched to a gene; V was cut back by 4 bases and J by 2 bases. Germline values: CDR1 SGHRS, CDR2 YFSETQ. DNA of the CDR3: TGCGCCAGCAGCACAGCACTAGCGGCCTACGAGCAGTACTTC. It encodes CASSTALAAYEQYF.

A word on this clonotype: A single base separates this from a much larger clone, so it may be a read error. The chain uses TRBV5-1 and TRBJ2-3, with D unclear. Germline V gene lookup returns CDR1 SGHRS and CDR2 YFSETQ. The V and J ends lost 6 bases and 0 bases respectively, with 8 bases between them. The CDR3 is 13 residues long. The CDR3 nucleotides read TGCGCCAGCAACTCGCCAAGCACAGATACGCAGTATTTT. Protein: CASNSPSTDTQYF.

Concerning this clonotype itself: Germline and junction disagree at one end, which may indicate a read error. V usage is TRBV27 and J usage is TRBJ2-2; D possibly corresponds to TRBD1 (6 bases). Germline assignment: CDR1 MNHEY and CDR2 SMNVEV (reference sequence). CDR3 length: 14 residues. The chain's CDR3 is CASSFSGAPGELFF. Written as DNA, the CDR3 is TGCGCCAGCAGTTTTTCAGGGGCCCCCGGGGAGCTGTTTTTT.

This clonotype has a count of ten or more. The gene calls are TRBV12-3 or TRBV12-4 and TRBJ1-2; 9 positions match TRBD1. Germline trimming cut 5 bases from V and 6 bases from J; bases unmatched to any gene: 4. The CDR3 is 13 residues long. The DNA for the CDR3 is TGTGCCAGCAGTCTTGGACAGGGGCATGGCTACACCTTC. Translating it yields CASSLGQGHGYTF.

V is TRBV7-2 and J is TRBJ2-1; perhaps TRBD2 as D (6 bases). V dropped 4 bases and J dropped 3 bases, with 10 bases sitting between them. Germline assignment: CDR1 SGHTA and CDR2 FQGNSA. The CDR3 has 14 amino acids. CDR3 DNA: TGTGCCAGCAGCTCCCTGGGGGGCTACAATGAGCAGTTCTTC. Protein: CASSSLGGYNEQFF.

Concerning this clonotype: A much larger clone differs by one base, so this may be a read error. This chain uses TRBV20-1 with TRBJ2-3; a possible D gene is TRBD2 (5 bases). The CDR3 has 16 amino acids. Germline V gene data show CDR1 as DFQATT and CDR2 as SNEGSKA (reference sequence). V was cut by 1 base and J by 0 bases, with 14 bases left in between. CDR3 region: CSARVPIATSTDTQYF. The CDR3 nucleotides read TGCAGTGCTAGAGTCCCAATAGCGACTAGCACAGATACGCAGTATTTT.

This clonotype was counted many times. The J gene is TRBJ2-7, the V gene TRBV27; TRBD1 or TRBD2 may be the D gene (5 bases each). The CDR3 is made up of 14 amino acids. The V end was cut by 3 bases, the J end by 4 bases, with 13 bases between. Per germline, CDR1 MNHEY and CDR2 SMNVEV (reference sequence). CDR3: CASSFSGRQYEQYF. CDR3 sequence (DNA): TGTGCCAGCAGTTTTTCGGGACGGCAATACGAGCAGTACTTC.

V usage is TRBV28 and J usage is TRBJ2-5; D not resolved. The J call may be mistaken, given a closer DNA end match to TRBJ2-7. There are 14 residues in the CDR3. Germline CDR1 MDHEN, CDR2 SYDVKM. The CDR3 region has the DNA TGTGCCAGCAGACAATTAGGAACAGCATTCGAGCAGTACTTC. Protein: CASRQLGTAFEQYF.